Each of the 4 T cell receptor beta chains below was sequenced from the same sample in a study of cytomegalovirus exposure and HLA in healthy donors (dated by TCRdb to 2017 to 2019). Libraries were made using the immunoSEQ multiplex PCR assay. A mixture of 60 forward primers for TCR Vbeta segments and 13 reverse primers for TCR Jbeta segments was used in the multiplex PCR. This immuneACCESS table, as held by TCRdb, lists in-frame sequences with V and J called but not all clones. Of the missing ones, under half trace to an unresolved V gene in checked studies; the others have no known cause. A total of approximately 90,000 clones appear in this sample, roughly three quarters of them only once. Together, the top ten hold 4.9% of the sample. Material: PBMCs. These receptors were collected from a woman in her thirties or forties in good health and CMV-seronegative.

This clone has a handful of counts. This chain joins TRBV7-3 and TRBJ1-1, with 7 bases identical to TRBD1. This CDR3 is 15 amino acids long. Germline-derived CDR1 and CDR2 are SGHTA and FQGTGA. Trimming cost V 3 bases and J 4 bases; bases outside gene matches: 8. CDR3: CASSLRPRDSTEAFF. DNA of the CDR3: TGTGCCAGCAGCTTGAGACCCCGGGACAGCACTGAAGCTTTCTTT.

The chain has TRBV5-1 and TRBJ2-7; 8 bases align to TRBD2. The V gene end was trimmed by 4 bases and the J gene end by 0 bases; junction bases not matched to a gene: 3. Germline lookup yields CDR1 SGHRS and CDR2 YFSETQ. CDR3 length: 14 residues. CDR3 sequence reads: CASSTGTSSYEQYF. CDR3 in DNA: TGCGCCAGCAGCACCGGGACTAGCTCCTACGAGCAGTACTTC.

The rearrangement uses TRBV10-1 and TRBJ1-5; 10 bases line up with TRBD1. Looked up from germline, CDR1 is WNHNN and CDR2 is SYGVQD (reference sequence). This CDR3 is 16 amino acids long. Trimming at V came to 6 bases and at J to 2 bases, leaving 7 bases not matched to a gene. The CDR3 is CASSLSGTGGNQPQHF. The CDR3 nucleotides read TGCGCCAGCAGCCTCTCCGGGACAGGGGGCAATCAGCCCCAGCATTTT.

The chain recombines TRBV10-3 with TRBJ1-2, with TRBD1 matching over 8 bases. The V gene's germline CDR1 is ENHRY and CDR2 SYGVKD. The CDR3 has 17 residues. The V and J ends lost 1 base and 8 bases, in that order; junction bases with no gene match: 15. CDR3 residues: CAISELGSGTGVQGYTF. CDR3 in DNA: TGTGCCATCAGTGAGTTAGGCTCTGGGACAGGCGTCCAAGGCTACACCTTC.